The present entry profiles one TCR beta chain with its context. No antigen is known for it. The germline V gene encodes CDR1 LGHNA and CDR2 YSLEER. The CDR3 loop spans 14 amino acids. After removal of 6 bases from V and 9 bases from J, the junction contained 7 bases not matched to a gene. These data originate in a study of shared clonotypes between healthy human individuals. Study in general: Sampling drew on donors who were a couple of women and a few men aged 18 to 49. There were three CD4 naive, three CD4 memory, two CD8 naive and one CD8 memory plates per donor.

Points from the study as a whole: Rarefaction showed that sequencing of sorted subsets was incomplete (despite large depth).

Naive CD8 cells comprised CD45RO-negative, CCR7-positively selected cells, excluding terminally differentiated effector memory CD45RA+ cells. Sequencing was at deep level. Profiling relied on immunoSEQ multiplex PCR, and the TCRdb table lists in-frame clones only, not all of them. Among roughly 2 million clones listed, around 96% were seen once. The sample consisted of naive CD8+ T cells sorted from blood. This TCR was sampled from a man aged 18-30 years in good health. V usage is TRBV4-3 and J usage is TRBJ2-1; 11 nucleotides line up with TRBD2. The CDR3: CASSRETSGIEQFF. Here the CDR3 DNA reads TGCGCCAGCAGTAGGGAGACTAGCGGGATTGAGCAGTTCTTC.